The 5 T cell receptor beta chains presented below share a single source sample, sequenced in a study of shared clonotypes between healthy human individuals. The protocol was immunoSEQ multiplex PCR, while the TCRdb copy is restricted to in-frame clones and leaves out a portion. The table includes 600,000 to 750,000 clones, approximately 72% detected once. Sequenced material: memory CD4+ T cells sorted from blood. Subset indicated: CD45RA-negative fraction. The receptors derive from a young woman in good health.

To note about this clone: Other DNA sequences in this specimen translate into the identical CDR3. V gene TRBV18 combines with J gene TRBJ2-1; D is perhaps TRBD1 or TRBD2 (5 bases each). CDR1 and CDR2 (germline): KGHSH, LQKENI. There are 12 residues in the CDR3. Trimming removed 1 base from V and 8 bases from J, with 6 bases in between. CDR3 in DNA: TGTGCCAGCTCACCACGAGGGGATGAGCAGTTCTTC. It encodes CASSPRGDEQFF.

This clone is a singleton in its sample. The gene calls are TRBV4-1 and TRBJ2-1, with 11 bases matching TRBD2. V shed 2 bases, J shed 7 bases, and the junction held 7 bases outside the gene matches. CDR3 length equals 16 residues. Germline V gives CDR1 MGHRA, CDR2 YSYEKL. The CDR3 is CASSQPTSGSKNEQFF. CDR3 bases: TGCGCCAGCAGCCAACCTACTAGCGGGAGTAAGAATGAGCAGTTCTTC.

This clone was recorded only once. The V gene is TRBV19, the J gene TRBJ2-5; 11 bases are a match to TRBD1. The J call may be mistaken, given a closer DNA end match to TRBJ2-7. CDR3 length equals 12 residues. The germline CDR1 and CDR2 sequences are LNHDA and SQIVND (reference sequence). Written as DNA, the CDR3 is TGTGCCAGCGGGGACAGGGGGTACGAGCAGTACTTC. Translation: CASGDRGYEQYF.

The genes are TRBV11-2 and TRBJ1-1; TRBD1 aligns across 7 bases. Per the germline V gene, CDR1 is SGHAT and CDR2 is FQNNGV. V shed 5 bases and J 1 base; nucleotides not matched to a gene: 4. The CDR3 is 14 amino acids. The DNA of the CDR3 is TGTGCCAGCAGCCCCAACAGGGGGAACACTGAAGCTTTCTTT. Protein product: CASSPNRGNTEAFF.

This chain uses TRBV6-7 with TRBJ2-2; 8 bases are a match to TRBD1. TRBV6-7 is identified as an open reading frame with a role that is uncertain. The V segment lost 6 bases and the J segment 4 bases; nucleotides outside the gene matches: 16. CDR3 size: 18 residues. The CDR3 DNA sequence: TGTGCCAGCAGGATCGACAGGGGCACAGGATGTGGCACCGGGGAGCTGTTTTTT. Amino acid sequence: CASRIDRGTGCGTGELFF.